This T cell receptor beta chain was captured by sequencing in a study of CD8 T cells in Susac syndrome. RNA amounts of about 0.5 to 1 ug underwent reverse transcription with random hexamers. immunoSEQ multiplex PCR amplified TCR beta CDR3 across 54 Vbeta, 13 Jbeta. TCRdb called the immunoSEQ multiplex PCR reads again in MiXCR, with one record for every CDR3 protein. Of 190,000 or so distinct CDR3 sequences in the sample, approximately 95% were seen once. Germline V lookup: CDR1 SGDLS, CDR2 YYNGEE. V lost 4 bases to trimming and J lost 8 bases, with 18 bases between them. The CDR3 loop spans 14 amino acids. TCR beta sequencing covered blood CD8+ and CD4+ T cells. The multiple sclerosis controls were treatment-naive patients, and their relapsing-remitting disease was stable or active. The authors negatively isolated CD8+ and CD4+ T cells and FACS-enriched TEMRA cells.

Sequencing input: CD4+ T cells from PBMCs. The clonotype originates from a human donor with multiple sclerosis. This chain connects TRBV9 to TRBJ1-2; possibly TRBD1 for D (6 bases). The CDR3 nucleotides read TGTGCCAGCAGCCCGCAAACAGGGCTACGAGGCTACACCTTC. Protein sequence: CASSPQTGLRGYTF. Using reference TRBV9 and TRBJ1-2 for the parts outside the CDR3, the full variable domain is DSGVTQTPKHLITATGQRVTLRCSPRSGDLSVYWYQQSLDQGLQFLIQYYNGEERAKGNILERFSAQQFPDLHSELNLSSLELGDSALYFCASSPQTGLRGYTFGSGTRLTVV.